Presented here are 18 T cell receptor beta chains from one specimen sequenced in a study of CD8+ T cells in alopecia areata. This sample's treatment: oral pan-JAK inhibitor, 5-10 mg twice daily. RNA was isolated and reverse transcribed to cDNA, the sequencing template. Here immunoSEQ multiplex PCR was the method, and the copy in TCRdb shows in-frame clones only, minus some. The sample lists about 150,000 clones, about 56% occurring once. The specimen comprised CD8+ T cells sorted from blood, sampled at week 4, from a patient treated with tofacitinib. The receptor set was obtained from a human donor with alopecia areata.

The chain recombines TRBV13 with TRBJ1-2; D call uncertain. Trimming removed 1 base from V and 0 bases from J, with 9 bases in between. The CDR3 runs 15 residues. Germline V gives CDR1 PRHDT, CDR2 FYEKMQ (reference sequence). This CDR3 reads CASSLVDGANYGYTF. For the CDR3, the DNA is TGTGCCAGCAGCTTAGTTGACGGGGCTAACTATGGCTACACCTTC.

CDR3 region: CAWTSGVDYGYTF. The CDR3 DNA reads as TGTGCCTGGACCTCTGGGGTTGACTATGGCTACACCTTC. This chain uses TRBV30 with TRBJ1-2; D not certain. Germline V gene sequence: CDR1 GTSNPN, CDR2 SVGIG (reference sequence). Trimming removed 4 bases from V and 3 bases from J, with 12 bases in between. The CDR3 runs to 13 residues.

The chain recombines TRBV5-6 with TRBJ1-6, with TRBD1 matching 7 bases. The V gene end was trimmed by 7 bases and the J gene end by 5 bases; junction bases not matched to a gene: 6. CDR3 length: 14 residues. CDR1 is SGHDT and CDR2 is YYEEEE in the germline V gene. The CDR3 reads CASLEGANNSPLHF. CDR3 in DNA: TGTGCCAGCCTTGAGGGGGCGAATAATTCACCCCTCCACTTT.

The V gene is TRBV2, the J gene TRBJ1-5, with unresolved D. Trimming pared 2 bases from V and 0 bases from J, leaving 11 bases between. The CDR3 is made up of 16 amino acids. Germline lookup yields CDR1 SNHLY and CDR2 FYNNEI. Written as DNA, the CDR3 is TGTGCCAGCAGTGAACTCCTACGAACTAGCAATCAGCCCCAGCATTTT. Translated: CASSELLRTSNQPQHF.

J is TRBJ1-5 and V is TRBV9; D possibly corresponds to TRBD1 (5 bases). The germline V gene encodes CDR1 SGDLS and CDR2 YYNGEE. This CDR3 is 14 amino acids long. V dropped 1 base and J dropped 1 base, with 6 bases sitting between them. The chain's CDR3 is CASSVWDSNQPQHF. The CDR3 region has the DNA TGTGCCAGCAGCGTATGGGACAGCAATCAGCCCCAGCATTTT.

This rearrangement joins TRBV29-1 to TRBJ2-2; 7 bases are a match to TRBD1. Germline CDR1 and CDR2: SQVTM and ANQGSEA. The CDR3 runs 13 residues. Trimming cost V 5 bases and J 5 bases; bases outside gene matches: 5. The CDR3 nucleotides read TGCAGCGTTTGTGACAGGGTTACCGGGGAGCTGTTTTTT. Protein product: CSVCDRVTGELFF.

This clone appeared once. CDR3: CASSLASGGTDTQYF. The DNA of the CDR3 is TGTGCCAGCAGCTTAGCTAGCGGGGGCACAGATACGCAGTATTTT. This chain joins TRBV11-2 and TRBJ2-3; 9 positions agree with TRBD2. J was trimmed by 1 base and V by 1 base; bases with no gene match: 0. This CDR3 contains 15 residues. Germline-derived CDR1 and CDR2 are SGHAT and FQNNGV. The complete variable domain, with remaining parts taken from reference TRBV11-2 and TRBJ2-3, reads EAGVAQSPRYKIIEKRQSVAFWCNPISGHATLYWYQQILGQGPKLLIQFQNNGVVDDSQLPKDRFSAERLKGVDSTLKIQPAKLEDSAVYLCASSLASGGTDTQYFGPGTRLTVL.

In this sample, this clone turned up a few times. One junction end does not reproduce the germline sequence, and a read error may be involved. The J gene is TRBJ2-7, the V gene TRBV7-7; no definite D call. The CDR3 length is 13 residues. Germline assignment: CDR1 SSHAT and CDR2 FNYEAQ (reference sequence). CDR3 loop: CASSIEVGFEQYF. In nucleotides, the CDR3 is TGTGCTAGCAGTATTGAGGTCGGTTTCGAGCAGTACTTC.

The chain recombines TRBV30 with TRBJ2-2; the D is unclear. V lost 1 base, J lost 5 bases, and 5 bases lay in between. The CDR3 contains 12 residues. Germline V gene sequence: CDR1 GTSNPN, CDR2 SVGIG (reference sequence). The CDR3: CAWSEGTGELFF. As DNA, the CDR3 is TGTGCCTGGAGTGAGGGAACCGGGGAGCTGTTTTTT.

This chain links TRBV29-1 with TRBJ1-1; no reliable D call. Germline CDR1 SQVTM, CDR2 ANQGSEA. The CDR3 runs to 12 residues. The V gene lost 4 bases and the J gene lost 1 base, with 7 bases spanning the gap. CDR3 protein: CSVVLQNTEAFF. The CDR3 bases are TGCAGCGTTGTACTACAGAACACTGAAGCTTTCTTT.

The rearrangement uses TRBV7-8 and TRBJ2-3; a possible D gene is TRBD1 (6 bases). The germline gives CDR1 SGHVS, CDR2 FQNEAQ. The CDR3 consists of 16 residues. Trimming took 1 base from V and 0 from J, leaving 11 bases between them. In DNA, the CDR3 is TGTGCCAGCAGCTTAGATATGGGGGCTAGCACAGATACGCAGTATTTT. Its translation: CASSLDMGASTDTQYF.

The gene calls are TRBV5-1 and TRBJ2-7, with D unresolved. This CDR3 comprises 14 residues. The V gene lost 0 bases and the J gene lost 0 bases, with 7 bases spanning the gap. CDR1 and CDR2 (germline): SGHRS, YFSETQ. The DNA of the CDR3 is TGCGCCAGCAGCTTGGACGGTACCTCCTACGAGCAGTACTTC. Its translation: CASSLDGTSYEQYF.

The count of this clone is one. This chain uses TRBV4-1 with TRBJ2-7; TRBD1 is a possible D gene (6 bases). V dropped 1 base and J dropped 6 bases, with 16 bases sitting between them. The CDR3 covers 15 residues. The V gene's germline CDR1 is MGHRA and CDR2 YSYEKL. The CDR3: CASSQVPQGPSEQYF. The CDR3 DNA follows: TGCGCCAGCAGCCAAGTGCCACAGGGCCCCTCCGAGCAGTACTTC.

The DNA of the CDR3 is TGTGCCAGCAGCCCCCGCGGGGGGGAAGGTTCTGGGGCCAACGTCCTGACTTTC. It yields the protein CASSPRGGEGSGANVLTF. The chain couples TRBV7-9 to TRBJ2-6; TRBD2 matches at 9 bases. J gave up 1 base and V 5 bases, and 9 bases lay outside the gene matches. The CDR3 is 18 residues long. Germline V gene lookup returns CDR1 SEHNR and CDR2 FQNEAQ (reference sequence).

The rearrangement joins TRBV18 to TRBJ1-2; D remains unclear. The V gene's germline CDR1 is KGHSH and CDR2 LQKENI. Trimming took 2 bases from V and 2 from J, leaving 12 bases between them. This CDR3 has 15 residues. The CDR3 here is CASSPGIMTNYGYTF. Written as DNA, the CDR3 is TGTGCCAGCTCACCAGGGATAATGACGAACTATGGCTACACCTTC.

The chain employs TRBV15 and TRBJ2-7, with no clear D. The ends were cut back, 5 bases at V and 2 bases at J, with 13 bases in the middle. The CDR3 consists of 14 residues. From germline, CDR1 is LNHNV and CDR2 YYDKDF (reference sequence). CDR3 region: CATSPLYGTYEQYF. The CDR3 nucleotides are TGTGCCACCAGCCCCCTGTATGGGACCTACGAGCAGTACTTC.

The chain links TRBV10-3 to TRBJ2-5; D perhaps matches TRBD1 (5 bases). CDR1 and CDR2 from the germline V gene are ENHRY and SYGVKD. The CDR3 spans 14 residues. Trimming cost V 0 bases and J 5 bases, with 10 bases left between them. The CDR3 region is CAISESGVLETQYF. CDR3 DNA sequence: TGTGCCATCAGTGAGTCAGGGGTTCTCGAGACCCAGTACTTC.

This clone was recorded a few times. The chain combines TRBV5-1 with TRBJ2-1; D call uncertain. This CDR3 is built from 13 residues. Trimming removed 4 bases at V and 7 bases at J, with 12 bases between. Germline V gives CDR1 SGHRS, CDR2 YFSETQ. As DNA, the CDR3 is TGCGCCAGCAGCCCATACTTGGAGAATGAGCAGTTCTTC. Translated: CASSPYLENEQFF.